The entry below gives a single T cell receptor beta chain sequence along with its context. Its antigen remains unidentified. 60 Vbeta and 13 Jbeta primers were used in PCR. Here immunoSEQ multiplex PCR was the method, and the copy in TCRdb shows in-frame clones only, minus some. The data contain 100,000 to 150,000 clones, around 77% of them seen just once; the ten biggest clones take up over 0.9%. From germline, CDR1 is MNHEY and CDR2 SVGAGI. The CDR3 has 15 residues. The V and J ends lost 5 bases and 9 bases respectively, with 20 bases between them. The data derive from a study of cytomegalovirus exposure and HLA in healthy donors. Findings of the study overall: A prior analysis recorded that most TCR beta V segments were productive about 87% or about 30% of the time. According to reports, the classifier identified cytomegalovirus status with high specificity and sensitivity. TRBV6-2, TRBV6-3 and some other V segments were unresolvable in 87-base-pair reads. Across HLA loci, a later analysis found differing TCR association rates, with DRB1 most and HLA-C fewest.

This clonotype was sampled from a woman aged 55-70 years in good health and CMV-seronegative. The sample comprised PBMCs. The chain is built from TRBV6-5 and TRBJ2-1, with D possibly matching TRBD2 (5 bases). The DNA of the CDR3 is TGTGCCAGCAGTCGGACTGGCTCGGTGGGGTCTGAGCAGTTCTTC. Protein: CASSRTGSVGSEQFF.